The next 2 T cell receptor beta chains were all read from a single sample in a study of blood T cell repertoires in COVID-19. Profiled with immunoSEQ multiplex PCR; TCRdb holds only in-frame clones, not every one. The sample holds about 34,000 clones, 65% to 85% seen once. The sample comprised peripheral blood. The receptors here all came from a man in his sixties or seventies with COVID-19, enrolled during active disease.

The chain employs TRBV5-1 and TRBJ2-5; TRBD2 aligns across 10 bases. Losses at the gene ends were 3 bases for V and 3 bases for J; bases not matched to a gene: 14. CDR3 size: 18 residues. Germline CDR1 SGHRS, CDR2 YFSETQ. Here the CDR3 DNA reads TGCGCCAGCAGCTACTGGAGGCGGCCTAGCGGGAGTGAAGAGACCCAGTACTTC. The encoded protein is CASSYWRRPSGSEETQYF. Combining the CDR3 with reference TRBV5-1 and TRBJ2-5 gives the whole variable domain KAGVTQTPRYLIKTRGQQVTLSCSPISGHRSVSWYQQTPGQGLQFLFEYFSETQRNKGNFPGRFSGRQFSNSRSEMNVSTLELGDSALYLCASSYWRRPSGSEETQYFGPGTRLLVL.

In the case of this clone: The same CDR3 arises from other DNA sequences in this sample as well. The chain has TRBV7-3 and TRBJ2-2, with a weak D call TRBD2 (6 bases). Germline loops: CDR1 SGHTA, CDR2 FQGTGA. CDR3 length: 13 amino acids. V lost 5 bases and J 4 bases, leaving 8 bases between the germline ends. For the CDR3, the DNA is TGTGCCAGCAGCCTGGGGGGCACCGGGGAGCTGTTTTTT. It is translated as CASSLGGTGELFF. Combining the CDR3 with reference TRBV7-3 and TRBJ2-2 gives the whole variable domain GAGVSQTPSNKVTEKGKYVELRCDPISGHTALYWYRQSLGQGPEFLIYFQGTGAADDSGLPNDRFFAVRPEGSVSTLKIQRTERGDSAVYLCASSLGGTGELFFGEGSRLTVL.